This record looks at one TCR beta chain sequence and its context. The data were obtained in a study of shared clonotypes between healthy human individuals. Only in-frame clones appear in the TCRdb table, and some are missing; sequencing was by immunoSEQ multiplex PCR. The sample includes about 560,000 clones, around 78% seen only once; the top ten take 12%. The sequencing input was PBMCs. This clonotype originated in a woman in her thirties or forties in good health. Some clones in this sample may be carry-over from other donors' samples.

DNA for the CDR3: TGTGCCAGTAGCGGATACACGGACAGGCGGGAGACCCAGTACTTC. Translating gives CASSGYTDRRETQYF. V gene TRBV19 combines with J gene TRBJ2-5; 7 positions match TRBD1. The germline V gene encodes CDR1 LNHDA and CDR2 SQIVND (reference sequence). The CDR3 runs to 15 residues. The trim removed 6 bases at V and 5 bases at J, leaving 12 bases unmatched.